The 12 T cell receptor beta chains in this list originate from one sample, sequenced in a study of T-cell reconstitution after alpha-beta-depleted transplantation in children. Unique molecular identifiers tagged the TCRbeta library. TCRdb re-called the PCR reads with MiXCR, one entry per CDR3 protein. This sample has fewer than 550,000 distinct CDR3 sequences; 10% to 12% occur once, and the top ten carry approximately 14%. The sample in question was PBMCs, mostly from graft donor cells, obtained 180 days after TCRalphabeta/CD19-depleted stem cell transplant. These receptors came from a female patient between 2 and 10 years old who had a stem cell transplant for aplastic anemia, so the T cells may come from the graft donor.

This clonotype was counted many times. The J gene is TRBJ2-3, the V gene TRBV5-1; D is uncertain. The germline V and J ends were trimmed by 0 bases and 4 bases, with 9 bases remaining between them. Germline CDR1 SGHRS, CDR2 YFSETQ. The CDR3 sequence is 14 residues long. The CDR3 nucleotides are TGCGCCAGCAGCTTGGTTGTTACGCCAGATACGCAGTATTTT. Translation: CASSLVVTPDTQYF.

This clonotype occurred a few times. The V call is TRBV7-2, the J call TRBJ2-2; no reliable D call. V was clipped by 5 bases and J by 5 bases, with 15 bases between them. This CDR3 is 15 amino acids long. Germline values: CDR1 SGHTA, CDR2 FQGNSA. CDR3 bases: TGTGCCAGCAGCCCTACCCTGGCGAGGACCGGGGAGCTGTTTTTT. Protein: CASSPTLARTGELFF.

This clonotype showed up just a few times. This chain joins TRBV6-1 and TRBJ2-7, with TRBD1 matching 10 bases. The CDR3 is made up of 15 amino acids. In germline, CDR1 is MNHNS, CDR2 SASEGT. With 6 bases clipped from V and 3 bases from J, the junction kept 8 bases outside the gene matches. As DNA, the CDR3 is TGTGCCAGCAGGCCAACCGGGACAGGGGTCTACGAGCAGTACTTC. Amino acid sequence: CASRPTGTGVYEQYF.

The chain uses TRBV29-1 and TRBJ1-2, with D hard to call. V gave up 6 bases and J gave up 1 base, with 9 bases separating them. The V gene's germline CDR1 is SQVTM and CDR2 ANQGSEA. This CDR3 has 12 amino acids. The DNA for the CDR3 is TGCAGCGTACTGATAATTAACTATGGCTACACCTTC. Its translation is CSVLIINYGYTF.

The chain joins TRBV10-2 to TRBJ2-3; D gene uncertain. The CDR3 has 16 residues. V gave up 3 bases and J gave up 1 base, with 14 bases separating them. In germline, CDR1 is WSHSY, CDR2 SAAADI. The CDR3 nucleotides are TGCGCCAGCAGTGAACCAGGATTGACCGGCACAGATACGCAGTATTTT. Its protein product is CASSEPGLTGTDTQYF.

This clonotype was seen only a few times. Written as DNA, the CDR3 is TGTGCCAGCCTACAGGGTTACAATGAGCAGTTCTTC. Its protein product is CASLQGYNEQFF. The chain carries TRBV28 and TRBJ2-1; D possibly corresponds to TRBD1 (6 bases). The CDR3 spans 12 residues. Between the trimmed V and J ends, which lost 8 bases and 4 bases, there was a span of 9 bases. Per germline, CDR1 MDHEN and CDR2 SYDVKM.

V gene TRBV7-2 combines with J gene TRBJ2-7; tentative D call: TRBD1 (6 bases). The CDR3 has 12 residues. CDR1 is SGHTA, CDR2 FQGNSA, per germline. The DNA of the CDR3 is TGTGCCAGCAGCCGGGGACAAACCGAGCAGTGCGTC. Residues: CASSRGQTEQCV.

This clonotype appeared many times. The chain has TRBV4-3 and TRBJ1-2, with D hard to call. The CDR3 covers 15 residues. Germline-derived CDR1 and CDR2 are LGHNA and YSLEER. V lost 0 bases, J lost 4 bases, and 12 bases lay in between. CDR3 bases: TGCGCCAGCAGCCAAGATTCGAAGGCCCCCTATGGCTACACCTTC. This translates into CASSQDSKAPYGYTF.

J is TRBJ2-3 and V is TRBV13; D is undetermined. Germline lookup yields CDR1 PRHDT and CDR2 FYEKMQ (reference sequence). V was clipped by 6 bases and J by 2 bases, with 6 bases between them. The CDR3 totals 12 residues. The chain's CDR3 is CASRTYTDTQYF. The CDR3 DNA reads as TGTGCCAGCAGGACCTACACAGATACGCAGTATTTT.

This clonotype came up many times. CDR3 in amino acids: CATSRDWDPSDTQYF. The CDR3 DNA follows: TGTGCCACCAGCAGAGATTGGGACCCTTCAGATACGCAGTATTTT. This chain uses TRBV15 with TRBJ2-3; D possibly uses TRBD1 or TRBD2 (5 bases each). There are 15 residues in the CDR3. CDR1 LNHNV and CDR2 YYDKDF come from the germline V gene (reference sequence). With 0 bases removed from V and 4 bases from J, the gap between germline ends came to 11 bases. Complete variable domain (other parts from reference TRBV15 and TRBJ2-3): DAMVIQNPRYQVTQFGKPVTLSCSQTLNHNVMYWYQQKSSQAPKLLFHYYDKDFNNEADTPDNFQSRRPNTSFCFLDIRSPGLGDTAMYLCATSRDWDPSDTQYFGPGTRLTVL.

The chain recombines TRBV28 with TRBJ2-7; possible D gene TRBD1, 5 bases. Trimming shortened V by 7 bases and J by 2 bases, and 12 bases separated the two germline ends. This CDR3 comprises 13 residues. Germline V CDR1 and CDR2: MDHEN, SYDVKM. CDR3 bases: TGTGCCAGCACTGGACACCCAACCTACGAGCAGTACTTC. This gives the protein CASTGHPTYEQYF.

V usage is TRBV19 and J usage is TRBJ2-1, with a possible D match to TRBD1 (5 bases). CDR1 LNHDA and CDR2 SQIVND come from the germline V gene (reference sequence). The CDR3 covers 13 residues. With 1 base removed from V and 7 bases from J, the gap between germline ends came to 8 bases. The CDR3 is CASSIGGQNEQFF. CDR3 nucleotide sequence: TGTGCCAGTAGTATAGGGGGCCAGAATGAGCAGTTCTTC.